A selection of T cell receptor beta chains follows, all from one sample in a study of cytomegalovirus exposure and HLA in healthy donors. Generated by immunoSEQ multiplex PCR, the TCRdb table keeps only in-frame clones and is missing some. The table records 100,000 to 150,000 clones, 75% to 85% of them present only once. Input material: PBMCs. The receptors originated from a girl aged 2-10 years in good health and CMV-seronegative. CDR3s include the opening cysteine and the closing phenylalanine or tryptophan. A D gene is named only where the DNA matches it firmly. Clone size is not always given. Where it is, it says once, few, many or a class for expanded clones.

V: TRBV5-6
J: TRBJ2-1
size: NA
D: NA
CDR3: CASSRVSRGEQFF

V: TRBV7-9
J: TRBJ1-6
size: NA
D: NA
CDR3: CASSLNRASDSPLHF

V: TRBV10-3
J: TRBJ2-5
size: NA
D: NA
CDR3: CATTGWVLTDKETQYF

V: TRBV13
J: TRBJ1-1
size: NA
D: NA
CDR3: CASRSTVGTEAFF

V: TRBV5-1
J: TRBJ2-2
size: NA
D: TRBD1
CDR3: CASSLQPGQGTGELFF

V: TRBV9
J: TRBJ2-3
size: NA
D: TRBD2
CDR3: CASSPSGMSDYRLVPSTDTQYF

V: TRBV9
J: TRBJ2-3
size: NA
D: NA
CDR3: CASSVGTGGGTDTQYF

V: TRBV7-9
J: TRBJ1-1
size: NA
D: TRBD1
CDR3: CASSLVGGQGGSEAFF

V: TRBV4-1
J: TRBJ2-1
size: NA
D: TRBD2
CDR3: CASSHSSGSRRDEQFF

V: TRBV5-1
J: TRBJ2-6
size: few
D: NA
CDR3: CASSLLEVGSSGANVLTF

V: TRBV9
J: TRBJ1-2
size: NA
D: NA
CDR3: CASSARGFGYTF

V: TRBV30
J: TRBJ1-5
size: NA
D: TRBD1
CDR3: CAWGTGEGQPQHF

V: TRBV7-2
J: TRBJ1-1
size: NA
D: NA
CDR3: CASSLRIMVQGGSEAFF

V: TRBV9
J: TRBJ2-1
size: NA
D: TRBD1
CDR3: CASSAGQGDGEQFF

V: TRBV30
J: TRBJ2-4
size: NA
D: TRBD2
CDR3: CAWTTGGLAKNIQYF

V: TRBV30
J: TRBJ2-3
size: NA
D: TRBD2
CDR3: CAWRLAGGTDTQYF

V: TRBV27
J: TRBJ1-6
size: once
D: NA
CDR3: CASSAIGQYSPLHF

V: TRBV27
J: TRBJ1-2
size: NA
D: TRBD1
CDR3: CASSFGQGHGYTF

V: TRBV14
J: TRBJ2-3
size: once
D: NA
CDR3: CASSQWLVTDTQYF

V: TRBV19
J: TRBJ2-7
size: NA
D: NA
CDR3: CASSMGRDNSYEQYF

V: TRBV5-1
J: TRBJ2-3
size: NA
D: TRBD1
CDR3: CASSQRQGADTQYF

V: TRBV28
J: TRBJ2-3
size: once
D: TRBD1
CDR3: CASRRTGPDTQYF

V: TRBV5-1
J: TRBJ1-1
size: NA
D: NA
CDR3: CASKWQENTEAFF

V: TRBV5-4
J: TRBJ2-7
size: NA
D: TRBD2
CDR3: CASSTKTSGGSGYEQYF

V: TRBV2
J: NA
size: once
D: NA
CDR3: CASEGSSYEQYF

V: TRBV9
J: TRBJ1-4
size: NA
D: TRBD1
CDR3: CASSGQGRSNEKLFF

V: TRBV30
J: TRBJ2-2
size: NA
D: TRBD2
CDR3: CAWSEPSRGDTGELFF

V: TRBV4-3
J: TRBJ2-7
size: NA
D: TRBD2
CDR3: CASSQDMLGGGLSYEQYF

V: TRBV9
J: TRBJ1-4
size: NA
D: NA
CDR3: CASSPYTGSTEKLFF

V: TRBV5-1
J: TRBJ1-4
size: NA
D: NA
CDR3: CASSWRSGATNEKLFF

V: TRBV9
J: TRBJ2-1
size: NA
D: NA
CDR3: CASSVGTGGGSEQFF

V: TRBV2
J: TRBJ2-7
size: NA
D: TRBD1
CDR3: CASRDRFYEQYF

V: TRBV27
J: TRBJ2-5
size: few
D: NA
CDR3: CASSSLASQETQYF

V: TRBV7-6
J: TRBJ1-3
size: NA
D: NA
CDR3: CASSLTGFINPNSGNTIYF

V: TRBV27
J: TRBJ2-1
size: NA
D: NA
CDR3: CASSLSPLARGAYNEQFF

V: TRBV30
J: TRBJ2-5
size: NA
D: NA
CDR3: CASEGRLGETQYF

V: TRBV4-2
J: TRBJ2-2
size: NA
D: TRBD2
CDR3: CASSVLSGGDENTGELFF

V: TRBV10-3
J: TRBJ1-5
size: NA
D: TRBD1
CDR3: CASGQGNQPQHF

V: TRBV11-2
J: TRBJ2-5
size: NA
D: TRBD2
CDR3: CATSSGSKGETQYF

V: TRBV19
J: TRBJ1-1
size: NA
D: TRBD1
CDR3: CASSITGGTEAFF

V: TRBV7-9
J: TRBJ1-4
size: few
D: NA
CDR3: CASSLLSEKLFF

V: TRBV30
J: TRBJ2-1
size: NA
D: TRBD2
CDR3: CAWSAGTSGANEQFF

V: TRBV7-2
J: TRBJ2-5
size: NA
D: TRBD1
CDR3: CASSYRGQETQYF

V: TRBV4-1
J: TRBJ2-7
size: NA
D: NA
CDR3: CASSQVFGEQYF

V: TRBV9
J: TRBJ2-1
size: NA
D: TRBD1
CDR3: CASSSNLGTGATLGNEQFF

V: TRBV7-6
J: TRBJ2-2
size: NA
D: TRBD2
CDR3: CASSLSGLVPGELFF